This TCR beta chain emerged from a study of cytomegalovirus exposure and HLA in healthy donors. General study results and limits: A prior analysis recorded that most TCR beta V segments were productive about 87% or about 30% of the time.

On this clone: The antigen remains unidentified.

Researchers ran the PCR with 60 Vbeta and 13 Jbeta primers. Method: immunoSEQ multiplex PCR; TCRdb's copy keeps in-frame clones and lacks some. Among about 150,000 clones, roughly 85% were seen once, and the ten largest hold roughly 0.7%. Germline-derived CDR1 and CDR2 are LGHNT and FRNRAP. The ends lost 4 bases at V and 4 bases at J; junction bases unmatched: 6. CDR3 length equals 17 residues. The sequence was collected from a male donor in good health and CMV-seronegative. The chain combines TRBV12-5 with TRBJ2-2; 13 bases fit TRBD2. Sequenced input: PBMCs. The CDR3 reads CASGSQLAGGVTGELFF. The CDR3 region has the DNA TGTGCTAGTGGTTCACAACTAGCGGGAGGGGTCACCGGGGAGCTGTTTTTT.